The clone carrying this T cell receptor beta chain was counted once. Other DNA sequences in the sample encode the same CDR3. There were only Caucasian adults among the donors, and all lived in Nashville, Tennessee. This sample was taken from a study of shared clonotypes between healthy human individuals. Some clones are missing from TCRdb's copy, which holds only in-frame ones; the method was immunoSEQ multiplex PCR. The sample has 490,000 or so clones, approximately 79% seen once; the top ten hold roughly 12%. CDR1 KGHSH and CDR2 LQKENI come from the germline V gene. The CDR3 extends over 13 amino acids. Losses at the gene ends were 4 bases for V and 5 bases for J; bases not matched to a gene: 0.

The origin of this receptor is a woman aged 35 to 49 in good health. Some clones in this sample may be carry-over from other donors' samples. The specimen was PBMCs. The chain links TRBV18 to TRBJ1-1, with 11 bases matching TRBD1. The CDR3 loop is CASSRDRGTEAFF. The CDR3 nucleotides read TGTGCCAGCTCACGGGACAGGGGGACTGAAGCTTTCTTT.